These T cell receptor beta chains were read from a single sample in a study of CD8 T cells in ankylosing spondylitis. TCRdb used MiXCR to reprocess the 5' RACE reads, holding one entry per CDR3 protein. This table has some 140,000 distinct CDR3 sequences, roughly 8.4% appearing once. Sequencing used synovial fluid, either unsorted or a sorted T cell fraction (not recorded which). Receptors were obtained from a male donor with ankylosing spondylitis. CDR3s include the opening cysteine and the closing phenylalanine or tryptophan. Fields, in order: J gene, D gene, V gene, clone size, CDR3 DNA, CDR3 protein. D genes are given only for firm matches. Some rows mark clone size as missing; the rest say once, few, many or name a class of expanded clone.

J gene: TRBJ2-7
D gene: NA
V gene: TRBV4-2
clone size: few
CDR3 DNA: TGTGCCAGCAGCCAAGACGGGAGCTCCTACGAGCAGTACTTC
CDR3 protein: CASSQDGSSYEQYF

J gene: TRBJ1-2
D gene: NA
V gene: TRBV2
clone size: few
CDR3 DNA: TGTGCCAGCAGACCCGGACGGGTCTATGGCTACACCTTC
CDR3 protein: CASRPGRVYGYTF

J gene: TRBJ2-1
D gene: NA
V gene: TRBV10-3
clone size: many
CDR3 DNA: TGTGCCATCAGTGAGTCGGTTGAGCGGTACAATGAGCAGTTCTTC
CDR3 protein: CAISESVERYNEQFF

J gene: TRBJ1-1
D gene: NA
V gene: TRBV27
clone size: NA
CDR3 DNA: TGTGCCAGCAGTCTCTCCGGACGGACTGAAGCTTTCTTT
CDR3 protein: CASSLSGRTEAFF

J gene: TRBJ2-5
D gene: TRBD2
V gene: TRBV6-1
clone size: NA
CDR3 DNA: TGTGCCAGCACCGGGGTGCTAGCGGTCCAAGAGACCCAGTACTTC
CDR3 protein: CASTGVLAVQETQYF

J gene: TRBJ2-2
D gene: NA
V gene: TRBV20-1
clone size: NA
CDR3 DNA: TGCAGTGCTTCTGGTCCCCTGGGCACCGGGGAGCTGTTTTTT
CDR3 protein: CSASGPLGTGELFF

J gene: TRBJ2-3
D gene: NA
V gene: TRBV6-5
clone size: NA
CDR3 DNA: TGTGCCAGCAGTTACTACCGTAGGACGGAAGATACGCAGTATTTT
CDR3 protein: CASSYYRRTEDTQYF

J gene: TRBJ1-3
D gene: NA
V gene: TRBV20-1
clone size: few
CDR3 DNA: TGCAGTGCTAGGGACAGCAGCTCTGGAAACACCATATATTTT
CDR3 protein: CSARDSSSGNTIYF

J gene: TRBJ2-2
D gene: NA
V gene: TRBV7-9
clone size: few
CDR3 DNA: TGTGCCAGCAGCCGGGCTAACTGGGGGACCGGGGAGCTGTTTTTT
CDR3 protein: CASSRANWGTGELFF

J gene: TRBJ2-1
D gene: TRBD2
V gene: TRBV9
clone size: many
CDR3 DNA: TGTGCCAGCAGCGTAGAGCAACTAGCGGGGTACAATGAGCAGTTCTTC
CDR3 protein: CASSVEQLAGYNEQFF

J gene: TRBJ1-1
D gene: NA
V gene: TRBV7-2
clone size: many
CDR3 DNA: TGTGCCAGCAGCTTAGAGGCGGAAAAGGAGGCTTTCTTT
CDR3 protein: CASSLEAEKEAFF

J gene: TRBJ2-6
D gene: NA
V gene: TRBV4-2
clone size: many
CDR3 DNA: TGTGCCAGCAGCCAAGACTGGTCTGGGGCCAACGTCCTGACTTTC
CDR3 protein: CASSQDWSGANVLTF

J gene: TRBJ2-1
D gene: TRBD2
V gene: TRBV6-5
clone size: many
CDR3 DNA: TGTGCCAGCAGTTACGCGGGGGGCAACTCCTACAATGAGCAGTTCTTC
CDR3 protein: CASSYAGGNSYNEQFF

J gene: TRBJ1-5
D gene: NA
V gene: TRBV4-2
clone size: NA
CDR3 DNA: TGTGCCAGCAGCCGGAGTGGACACCAGGGAAATCAGCCCCAGCATTTT
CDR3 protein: CASSRSGHQGNQPQHF

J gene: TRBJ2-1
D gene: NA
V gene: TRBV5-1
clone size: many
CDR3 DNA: TGCGCCAGCCTCCGGGATCCCCGAGCGAATGAGCAGTTCTTC
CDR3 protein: CASLRDPRANEQFF

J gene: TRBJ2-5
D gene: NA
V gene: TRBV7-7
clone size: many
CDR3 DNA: TGTGCTAGCAGTAGCCGACACGGATACCAAGAGACCCAGTACTTC
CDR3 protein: CASSSRHGYQETQYF

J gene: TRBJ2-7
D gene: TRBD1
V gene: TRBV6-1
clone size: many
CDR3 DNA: TGTGCCTCCAGGACAGGGGATAACTACGAGCAGTACTTC
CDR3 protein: CASRTGDNYEQYF

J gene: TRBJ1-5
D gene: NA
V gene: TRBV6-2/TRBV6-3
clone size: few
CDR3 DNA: TGTGCCAGCTGGAGGGGTGGCAATCAGCCCCAGCATTTT
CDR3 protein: CASWRGGNQPQHF

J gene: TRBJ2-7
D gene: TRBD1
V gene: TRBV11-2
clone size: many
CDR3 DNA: TGTGCCAGCAGCTTAGACAGGGGGCACCACGAGCAGTACTTC
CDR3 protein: CASSLDRGHHEQYF

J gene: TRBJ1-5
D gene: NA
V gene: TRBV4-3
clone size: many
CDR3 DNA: TGCGCCAGCAGCCAAGATTTGTTGCGTAGTAGCAATCAGCCCCAGCATTTT
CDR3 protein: CASSQDLLRSSNQPQHF

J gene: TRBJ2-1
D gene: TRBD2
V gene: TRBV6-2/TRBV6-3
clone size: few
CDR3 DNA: TGTGCCAGCAGTTACTCGAGGACTAGCGGTTCCTACAATGAGCAGTTCTTC
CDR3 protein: CASSYSRTSGSYNEQFF

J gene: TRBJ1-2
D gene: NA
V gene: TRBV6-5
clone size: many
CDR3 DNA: TGTGCCAGCAGTTACTCGTGGGGCAGCTATGGCTACACCTTC
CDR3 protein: CASSYSWGSYGYTF

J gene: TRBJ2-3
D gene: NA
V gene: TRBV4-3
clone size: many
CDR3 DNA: TGCGCCAGCAGCCAATCGGCCAGACGGACGCAGTATTTT
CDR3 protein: CASSQSARRTQYF

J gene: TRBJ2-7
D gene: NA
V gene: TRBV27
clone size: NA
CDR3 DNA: TGTGCCAGCAGTTTAAAAGGGCGGTCCTACGAGCAGTACTTC
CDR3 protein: CASSLKGRSYEQYF

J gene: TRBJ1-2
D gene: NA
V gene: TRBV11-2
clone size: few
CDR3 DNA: TGTGCCAGCAGCTTCGAGACGAGCTACACCTTC
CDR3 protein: CASSFETSYTF

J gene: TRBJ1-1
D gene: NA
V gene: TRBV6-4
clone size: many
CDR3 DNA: TGTGCCAGCAACTCACAGGGCGAAAGCACTGAAGCTTTCTTT
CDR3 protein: CASNSQGESTEAFF

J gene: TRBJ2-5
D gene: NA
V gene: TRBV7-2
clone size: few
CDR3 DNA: TGTGCCAGCAGCGTCACCCACTTTCAGACCCAGTACTTC
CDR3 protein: CASSVTHFQTQYF

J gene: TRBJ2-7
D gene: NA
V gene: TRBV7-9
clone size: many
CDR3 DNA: TGTGCCAGCACCCAAGAGGGGGACTCCTACGAGCAGTACTTC
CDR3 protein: CASTQEGDSYEQYF

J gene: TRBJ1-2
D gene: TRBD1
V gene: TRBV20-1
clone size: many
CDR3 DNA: TGCAGTGCCCCAAGGACAGGGGCAAACTATGGCTACACCTTC
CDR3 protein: CSAPRTGANYGYTF

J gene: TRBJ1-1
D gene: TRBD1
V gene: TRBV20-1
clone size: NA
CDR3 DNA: TGCAGTGCTGGAGGGACAGGGGACACTGAAGCTTTCTTT
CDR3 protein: CSAGGTGDTEAFF